One sample yielded the 32 T cell receptor beta chains listed below, sequenced in a study of blood T cell repertoires in COVID-19. Clones were read by immunoSEQ multiplex PCR, and TCRdb kept only the in-frame ones, dropping some. The sample holds about 310,000 clones, over 80% seen once. The sequencing input was PBMCs or T cells enriched from blood (not recorded which). These receptors came from a woman between 18 and 29 years old who had recovered from COVID-19.

The chain combines TRBV30 with TRBJ2-2; no clear D gene. V lost 2 bases, J lost 6 bases, and 7 bases lay in between. This CDR3 region has 12 residues. Germline V gene sequence: CDR1 GTSNPN, CDR2 SVGIG (reference sequence). Here the CDR3 DNA reads TGTGCCTGGAGTCCCTTCTCCGGGGAGCTGTTTTTT. This sequence encodes CAWSPFSGELFF.

This clone showed up just a few times. This chain links TRBV3-1 (or the pseudogene TRBV3-2) with TRBJ2-5, with no clear D. The germline gives CDR1 LGHDT, CDR2 YNNKEL (reference sequence). This CDR3 has 16 residues. With 0 bases removed from V and 5 bases from J, the gap between germline ends came to 16 bases. CDR3 residues: CASSQDLAVEVETQYF. DNA for the CDR3: TGTGCCAGCAGCCAAGATTTGGCGGTCGAAGTTGAGACCCAGTACTTC.

The chain recombines TRBV4-1 with TRBJ2-6; D is perhaps TRBD2 (5 bases). The CDR3 consists of 17 residues. The germline V gene has CDR1 MGHRA and CDR2 YSYEKL. V was shortened by 0 bases and J by 0 bases, with 9 bases between the two germline ends. The CDR3 DNA reads TGCGCCAGCAGCCAAGACCACGGGGTCTCTGGGGCCAACGTCCTGACTTTC. This codes for CASSQDHGVSGANVLTF.

This clone was counted a few times. The chain combines TRBV4-1 with TRBJ1-4; 8 bases match TRBD1. V lost 0 bases, J lost 5 bases, and 20 bases stayed unmatched. This CDR3 region has 21 residues. The germline CDR1 and CDR2 sequences are MGHRA and YSYEKL. The chain's CDR3 is CASSQDNILGSGGGENEKLFF. The CDR3 DNA is TGCGCCAGCAGCCAAGATAATATTCTTGGCTCAGGGGGCGGCGAGAATGAAAAACTGTTTTTT.

The chain's CDR3 is CASSLTQVETQYF. The DNA for the CDR3 is TGTGCCAGCAGCTTAACCCAGGTAGAGACCCAGTACTTC. This chain joins TRBV7-3 and TRBJ2-5, with D hard to call. The V and J ends lost 0 bases and 4 bases respectively, with 6 bases between them. The germline gives CDR1 SGHTA, CDR2 FQGTGA. CDR3 length equals 13 residues.

The chain recombines TRBV19 with TRBJ2-1; 9 nucleotides align to TRBD2. This CDR3 is 12 amino acids long. J lost 12 bases, V lost 3 bases, and 3 bases had no gene match. CDR1 is LNHDA and CDR2 is SQIVND in the germline V gene (reference sequence). CDR3 nucleotides: TGTGCCAGTAGTATTAGCGGGAGTACGCAGTTCTTC. This encodes CASSISGSTQFF.

The chain has TRBV7-7 and TRBJ2-1, with 9 bases aligning to TRBD2. J gave up 8 bases and V 4 bases, and 15 bases lay outside the gene matches. There are 17 residues in the CDR3. The germline V gene has CDR1 SSHAT and CDR2 FNYEAQ (reference sequence). The CDR3, as DNA: TGTGCCAGCAGCTCCACCCCGGGTCCTAGCGGGGTCGATGAGCAGTTCTTC. Translating it yields CASSSTPGPSGVDEQFF. The full variable domain, rest sourced from reference TRBV7-7 and TRBJ2-1, is GAGVSQSPRYKVTKRGQDVTLRCDPISSHATLYWYQQALGQGPEFLTYFNYEAQPDKSGLPSDRFSAERPEGSISTLTIQRTEQRDSAMYRCASSSTPGPSGVDEQFFGPGTRLTVL.

The V call is TRBV19, the J call TRBJ2-5; 16 nucleotides line up with TRBD2. Per the germline V gene, CDR1 is LNHDA and CDR2 is SQIVND (reference sequence). CDR3 size: 15 residues. Trimming cost V 10 bases and J 5 bases; bases outside gene matches: 7. In nucleotides, the CDR3 is TGTGCCACCCAGGGACTAGCGGGAGGGCAGGAGACCCAGTACTTC. Translated: CATQGLAGGQETQYF.

The J gene is TRBJ2-1, the V gene TRBV7-9; a possible D gene is TRBD1 (5 bases). V was pared by 3 bases and J by 9 bases, with 24 bases between. Looked up from germline, CDR1 is SEHNR and CDR2 is FQNEAQ (reference sequence). The CDR3 sequence is 17 residues long. CDR3 in DNA: TGTGCCAGCAGCTTCGTCCCCCAGGGATATGGTTGGGGTGAGCAGTTCTTC. It codes for CASSFVPQGYGWGEQFF.

The rearrangement joins TRBV7-9 to TRBJ1-2; a possible D gene is TRBD1 (6 bases). Germline CDR1 and CDR2: SEHNR and FQNEAQ (reference sequence). V was trimmed by 3 bases and J by 4 bases, leaving 12 bases between them. This CDR3 region has 14 residues. The CDR3 spells CASSFPDRPYGYTF. The CDR3 nucleotides read TGTGCCAGCAGCTTCCCCGACAGGCCCTATGGCTACACCTTC.

The chain uses TRBV6-2 or TRBV6-3 and TRBJ2-1; TRBD1 matches at 7 bases. After removal of 2 bases from V and 9 bases from J, the junction contained 13 bases not matched to a gene. Germline V gene lookup returns CDR1 MNHEY and CDR2 SVGEGT. The length of the CDR3 is 16 residues. The CDR3 spells CASSYRSTGNGAEQFF. In DNA form, the CDR3 reads TGTGCCAGCAGTTACCGGTCGACAGGGAATGGGGCTGAGCAGTTCTTC.

Comment on this clone: One end of the junction varies from germline; a read error may be responsible. The rearrangement joins TRBV5-6 to TRBJ2-7, with 9 positions matching TRBD1. The germline V gene has CDR1 SGHDT and CDR2 YYEEEE. The CDR3 has 13 amino acids. In nucleotides, the CDR3 is TGTGCCAGCAGCTGGGACAGGGACTACCAGCAGTACTTC. Translated: CASSWDRDYQQYF.

The J gene is TRBJ1-1, the V gene TRBV4-3; D gene uncertain. The V end lost 0 bases, the J end lost 7 bases, and 9 bases lay between the germline ends. This CDR3 is built from 13 residues. CDR1 is LGHNA, CDR2 YSLEER, per germline. The CDR3 loop reads CASSQDNSGEAFF. The DNA of the CDR3 is TGCGCCAGCAGCCAAGATAACAGCGGTGAAGCTTTCTTT.

The chain couples TRBV30 to TRBJ2-1; D unresolved. Germline lookup yields CDR1 GTSNPN and CDR2 SVGIG (reference sequence). CDR3 length: 15 amino acids. V dropped 1 base and J dropped 2 bases, with 12 bases sitting between them. Here the CDR3 reads CAWSATVSPYNEQFF. CDR3 DNA: TGTGCCTGGAGTGCCACGGTATCCCCCTACAATGAGCAGTTCTTC.

This chain connects TRBV28 to TRBJ1-2; tentatively, D is TRBD1 (5 bases). The CDR3 loop spans 14 amino acids. Per the germline V gene, CDR1 is MDHEN and CDR2 is SYDVKM. Trimming shortened V by 4 bases and J by 2 bases, and 11 bases separated the two germline ends. DNA for the CDR3: TGTGCCAGCAGTTGGGGCATGAACAACTATGGCTACACCTTC. Amino acids: CASSWGMNNYGYTF.

The CDR3 nucleotides are TGTGCCAGCAGTAGGGACAGGGGAGACATTCAGTACTTC. This encodes CASSRDRGDIQYF. J is TRBJ2-4 and V is TRBV6-5; 10 nucleotides match TRBD1. The junction had 3 bases not matched to a gene; V was cut back by 5 bases and J by 8 bases. The CDR3 is 13 amino acids. Germline assignment: CDR1 MNHEY and CDR2 SVGAGI.

The V call is TRBV7-9, the J call TRBJ2-7; the match to TRBD1 covers 11 bases. The CDR3 loop spans 16 amino acids. Germline V gene data show CDR1 as SEHNR and CDR2 as FQNEAQ (reference sequence). V lost 5 bases, J lost 3 bases, and 9 bases stayed unmatched. The CDR3 region has the DNA TGTGCCAGCAGCCCGGGGACAGGGGGAAGATTCTACGAGCAGTACTTC. Amino acid sequence: CASSPGTGGRFYEQYF.

The chain recombines TRBV28 with TRBJ2-2; tentative D call: TRBD2 (5 bases). V lost 3 bases, J lost 4 bases, and 15 bases lay in between. The CDR3 spans 16 residues. Germline CDR1 reads MDHEN; CDR2 reads SYDVKM. Here the CDR3 reads CASSLAGFRATGELFF. The CDR3, as DNA: TGTGCCAGCAGTTTGGCGGGTTTTCGGGCCACCGGGGAGCTGTTTTTT.

The rearrangement uses TRBV7-6 and TRBJ1-1; D unclear. V lost 6 bases to trimming and J lost 4 bases, with 12 bases between them. The CDR3 length is 13 residues. Germline lookup yields CDR1 SGHVS and CDR2 FNYEAQ. The CDR3 spells CASSRTAGTEAFF. DNA of the CDR3: TGTGCCAGCAGTCGAACAGCGGGCACTGAAGCTTTCTTT.

The chain employs TRBV5-1 and TRBJ1-2; D unresolved. The CDR3 consists of 15 residues. V dropped 2 bases and J dropped 5 bases, with 16 bases sitting between them. CDR1 is SGHRS, CDR2 YFSETQ, per germline. DNA of the CDR3: TGCGCCAGCAGCTTATTGTCAGGCGCGGGGTATGGCTACACCTTC. It encodes CASSLLSGAGYGYTF. The whole variable domain, remainder taken from reference TRBV5-1 and TRBJ1-2, is KAGVTQTPRYLIKTRGQQVTLSCSPISGHRSVSWYQQTPGQGLQFLFEYFSETQRNKGNFPGRFSGRQFSNSRSEMNVSTLELGDSALYLCASSLLSGAGYGYTFGSGTRLTVV.

A single count supports this clone. This chain connects TRBV29-1 to TRBJ2-1, with 10 nucleotides matching TRBD2. The V segment lost 7 bases and the J segment 2 bases; nucleotides outside the gene matches: 5. Germline V CDR1 and CDR2: SQVTM, ANQGSEA. CDR3 length: 14 amino acids. The CDR3 is CSAKSGGAYNEQFF. The CDR3, as DNA: TGCAGCGCCAAGAGCGGGGGGGCCTACAATGAGCAGTTCTTC.

The chain recombines TRBV2 with TRBJ2-1; 13 positions match TRBD2. The CDR3 covers 18 residues. Germline V gene sequence: CDR1 SNHLY, CDR2 FYNNEI. With 7 bases clipped from V and 8 bases from J, the junction kept 17 bases outside the gene matches. CDR3 bases: TGTGCCAGCACCGACCACCTAACTAGCGGGGGGGCCTATCATGAGCAGTTCTTC. It specifies CASTDHLTSGGAYHEQFF. Combining the CDR3 with reference TRBV2 and TRBJ2-1 gives the whole variable domain EPEVTQTPSHQVTQMGQEVILRCVPISNHLYFYWYRQILGQKVEFLVSFYNNEISEKSEIFDDQFSVERPDGSNFTLKIRSTKLEDSAMYFCASTDHLTSGGAYHEQFFGPGTRLTVL.

The rearrangement links TRBV5-6 to TRBJ1-2; D may be TRBD1 (5 bases). CDR3 length equals 16 residues. Germline V gene data show CDR1 as SGHDT and CDR2 as YYEEEE. The V gene lost 3 bases and the J gene lost 5 bases, with 20 bases spanning the gap. The CDR3, as DNA: TGTGCCAGCAGCTCAGGTAGGGGTAGCCAACCTTATGGCTACACCTTC. Protein product: CASSSGRGSQPYGYTF.

There are a few counts of this clone. The V gene is TRBV30, the J gene TRBJ1-1; 7 bases match TRBD1. Trimming cost V 4 bases and J 7 bases; bases outside gene matches: 9. Germline loops: CDR1 GTSNPN, CDR2 SVGIG (reference sequence). This CDR3 has 13 residues. The chain's CDR3 is CAWIDNRGSEAFF. The CDR3 DNA reads TGTGCCTGGATCGATAACAGGGGAAGTGAAGCTTTCTTT.

This chain connects TRBV5-1 to TRBJ2-7; 10 bases line up with TRBD1. V was clipped by 2 bases and J by 6 bases; unmatched bases: 11. Germline V gene sequence: CDR1 SGHRS, CDR2 YFSETQ. This CDR3 contains 16 residues. This CDR3 is CASSLRDRGNQGEQYF. CDR3 DNA sequence: TGCGCCAGCAGCTTAAGGGACAGGGGAAACCAAGGCGAGCAGTACTTC.

This clone was seen more than once but under ten times. The rearrangement links TRBV7-9 to TRBJ1-2; D not resolved. Germline V lookup: CDR1 SEHNR, CDR2 FQNEAQ (reference sequence). Trimming stripped 1 base from V and 4 bases from J, with 10 bases between. The CDR3 is 14 amino acids. CDR3 region: CASSLGGLTYGYTF. CDR3 nucleotides: TGTGCCAGCAGCTTAGGAGGACTAACCTATGGCTACACCTTC.

The J gene is TRBJ1-5, the V gene TRBV29-1; 7 nucleotides match TRBD1. V dropped 6 bases and J dropped 7; count of bases not matched to a gene: 6. The CDR3 is made up of 12 amino acids. Germline V CDR1 and CDR2: SQVTM, ANQGSEA. CDR3 nucleotides: TGCAGCGTCGGAGACAGGGCCCAGCCCCAGCATTTT. This translates into CSVGDRAQPQHF.

V is TRBV27 and J is TRBJ1-1, with D tentatively TRBD1 (6 bases). There are 14 residues in the CDR3. V was trimmed by 5 bases and J by 6 bases, leaving 16 bases between them. Germline V gene sequence: CDR1 MNHEY, CDR2 SMNVEV (reference sequence). CDR3 nucleotide sequence: TGTGCCAGCAGTATCGTACAGGGAGGGGCTGAAGCTTTCTTT. It specifies CASSIVQGGAEAFF.

The chain links TRBV5-1 to TRBJ2-7; TRBD1 is a possible D gene (5 bases). Trimming cost V 4 bases and J 1 base, with 12 bases left between them. CDR3 length: 14 amino acids. The germline gives CDR1 SGHRS, CDR2 YFSETQ. CDR3 DNA sequence: TGCGCCAGCAGCCAGGGATCCCATTCCTACGAGCAGTACTTC. Translating it yields CASSQGSHSYEQYF.

The V call is TRBV29-1, the J call TRBJ2-1; 8 bases align to TRBD2. J was trimmed by 2 bases and V by 2 bases; bases with no gene match: 8. The CDR3 is 16 amino acids. CDR1 SQVTM and CDR2 ANQGSEA come from the germline V gene. The CDR3 spells CSVEKTGGSPYNEQFF. The CDR3 coding sequence is TGCAGCGTTGAAAAGACGGGAGGGTCCCCCTACAATGAGCAGTTCTTC.

V gene TRBV11-2 combines with J gene TRBJ1-6; D remains ambiguous. V was trimmed by 1 base and J by 7 bases, leaving 8 bases between them. Per germline, CDR1 SGHAT and CDR2 FQNNGV. This CDR3 has 14 amino acids. The CDR3 sequence: CASSLGRRNSPLHF. CDR3 DNA: TGTGCCAGCAGCTTAGGGCGGAGAAATTCACCCCTCCACTTT.

This chain joins TRBV6-5 and TRBJ2-1, with 9 positions matching TRBD2. V was pared by 2 bases and J by 8 bases, with 10 bases of the junction left unmatched. CDR3 length: 16 amino acids. CDR1 and CDR2 (germline): MNHEY, SVGAGI. The CDR3 region is CASSYATSGAVYEQFF. In DNA, the CDR3 is TGTGCCAGCAGTTACGCGACTAGCGGAGCGGTCTATGAGCAGTTCTTC.